This is a list of T cell receptor beta chains from one sample in a study of T cell repertoires in cytomegalovirus infection. From the reads, TCRdb called clonotypes with MiXCR, one entry per CDR3 protein. The sample includes a few hundred thousand distinct CDR3 sequences, 12% to 15% of them seen just once. Sequenced: PBMCs. These receptors originate from a human donor in good health (CMV status not recorded). Some clones in this sample may be carry-over from other donors' samples. Each CDR3 is given with its conserved first and last residue. D genes are given only for firm matches. The size of a clone is reported for some rows only, either as once, few or many, or as a class for expanded clones.

few	TRBV20-1	TRBJ2-3	18	TRBD2	TGCAGTGCCACATTCGCAGGGTCGCGGGGGGAGTTCACAGATACGCAGTATTTT	CSATFAGSRGEFTDTQYF
NA	TRBV12-3/TRBV12-4	TRBJ1-4	18	TRBD1	TGTGCCAGCAGTTGGCCCAGGACAGGGGGGACACCTAATGAAAAACTGTTTTTT	CASSWPRTGGTPNEKLFF
few	TRBV29-1	TRBJ2-5	15	NA	TGCAGCGTTGAAGCCCCCGGGTCCCAGGGGCAGACCCAGTACTTC	CSVEAPGSQGQTQYF
many	TRBV11-3	TRBJ2-1	16	NA	TGTGCCAGCAGCCCCTATCCCGCAAGCTCCTACAATGAGCAGTTCTTC	CASSPYPASSYNEQFF
many	TRBV5-4	TRBJ2-2	19	TRBD2	TGTGCCAGCAGCCCCGTGAGAGGACTAGCGGGAGGGCCCACCGGGGAGCTGTTTTTT	CASSPVRGLAGGPTGELFF
NA	TRBV5-6	TRBJ2-1	17	TRBD2	TGTGCCAGCAGCACGTACACCGGGACTAGCGGGACAGATGAGCAGTTCTTC	CASSTYTGTSGTDEQFF
few	TRBV5-5	TRBJ1-1	15	NA	TGTGCCAGCAGCTTGGGTTCCCAGGGAGGCACTGAAGCTTTCTTT	CASSLGSQGGTEAFF
few	TRBV28	TRBJ1-4	17	TRBD1	TGTGCCAGCAGTTTCCCTACAGGACAGGTTAGGGGTGAAAAACTGTTTTTT	CASSFPTGQVRGEKLFF
many	TRBV5-4	TRBJ2-7	12	NA	TGTGCCAGCAGCTTCCGGGGGTACGAGCAGTACTTC	CASSFRGYEQYF
many	TRBV5-6	TRBJ2-3	14	TRBD2	TGTGCCAGCAGGCCGGGACTAGCGGGAGATACGCAGTATTTT	CASRPGLAGDTQYF
few	TRBV7-3	TRBJ2-1	15	NA	TGTGCCAGCAGCTTAGGAACTGTCTCCTACAATGAGCAGTTCTTC	CASSLGTVSYNEQFF
many	TRBV7-2	TRBJ1-2	13	NA	TGTGCCAGCAGGGAGCTTCGGGGGGATGGCTACACCTTC	CASRELRGDGYTF
NA	TRBV5-6	TRBJ2-7	15	NA	TGTGCCAGCAGCTTGGGATTAGTAGCCTCCTACGAGCAGTACTTC	CASSLGLVASYEQYF
NA	TRBV12-3/TRBV12-4	TRBJ2-7	15	NA	TGTGCCAGCAGTTTAGTTGGGGGTCATAGCCACGAGCAGTACTTC	CASSLVGGHSHEQYF
NA	TRBV14	TRBJ1-2	13	NA	TGTGCCAGCAGCCAAGGCCACATCTATGGCTACACCTTC	CASSQGHIYGYTF